What follows are 11 T cell receptor beta chains derived from one specimen sequenced in a study of blood T cells in healthy people across ages. Using a J-beta primer mix together with a sample-barcoded 5' primer, a second PCR was run for roughly 6 to 12 cycles. TCRdb itself ran the 5' RACE reads through MiXCR, one entry per CDR3 protein. The profile shows about 570,000 distinct CDR3 sequences, roughly a quarter of them singletons. The sample was also reused in another study, on T cells of mothers and their children.

The sequenced sample consisted of blood. The receptors here all came from a boy between 2 and 10 years old in good health.

This clonotype came up a few times. The rearrangement links TRBV18 to TRBJ2-7; 13 positions match TRBD2. Germline values: CDR1 KGHSH, CDR2 LQKENI. CDR3 length equals 15 residues. With 6 bases clipped from V and 4 bases from J, the junction kept 6 bases outside the gene matches. In nucleotides, the CDR3 is TGTGCCAGCTCGGCCCTACTAGCGGGAGGGTACGAGCAGTACTTC. It translates to CASSALLAGGYEQYF.

For this clonotype: One junction end disagrees with the germline gene, perhaps due to a read error. The chain recombines TRBV12-3 or TRBV12-4 with TRBJ1-6, with 10 bases that match TRBD1. CDR3 length equals 14 residues. The CDR3 DNA reads as TGTGCCAGCAGTTCCCGGGACAGGGGTCCACCCCCCCACTTT. This translates into CASSSRDRGPPPHF.

This clonotype was seen ten or more times. The chain links TRBV5-8 to TRBJ1-2, with unresolved D. This CDR3 has 14 residues. V was trimmed by 1 base and J by 5 bases, leaving 12 bases between them. CDR1 and CDR2 from the germline V gene are SGHTS and YDEGEE. The DNA for the CDR3 is TGTGCCAGCAGCTTGCGGGGTGTGGATTATGGCTACACCTTC. It yields the protein CASSLRGVDYGYTF. Full variable domain (rest looked up from reference TRBV5-8 and TRBJ1-2): EAGVTQSPTHLIKTRGQQATLRCSPISGHTSVYWYQQALGLGLQFLLWYDEGEERNRGNFPPRFSGRQFPNYSSELNVNALELEDSALYLCASSLRGVDYGYTFGSGTRLTVV.

V gene TRBV9 combines with J gene TRBJ2-7, with 10 bases identical to TRBD2. The germline CDR1 and CDR2 sequences are SGDLS and YYNGEE. The ends lost 4 bases at V and 7 bases at J; junction bases unmatched: 20. CDR3 size: 18 residues. CDR3 nucleotides: TGTGCCAGCAGCTCCCGAGAACTAGCGGGGTCTTATAGTACGGAGCAGTACTTC. This gives the protein CASSSRELAGSYSTEQYF.

This clonotype has a handful of counts. CDR3 DNA sequence: TGTGCCAGCAGCGGACAGGGGGCGGAGGAGACCCAGTACTTC. It encodes CASSGQGAEETQYF. V is TRBV9 and J is TRBJ2-5, with 10 positions matching TRBD1. This CDR3 contains 14 residues. Looked up from germline, CDR1 is SGDLS and CDR2 is YYNGEE. J lost 5 bases, V lost 3 bases, and 4 bases had no gene match.

This chain uses TRBV2 with TRBJ2-5, with 8 nucleotides matching TRBD1. TRBJ2-7 explains the end of the DNA better; the J call may be wrong. CDR3 length: 13 amino acids. Germline CDR1 reads SNHLY; CDR2 reads FYNNEI. The CDR3 here is CVSGQGFSYEQYF. The CDR3 coding sequence is TGTGTCAGTGGACAGGGCTTCTCCTACGAGCAGTACTTC.

This chain connects TRBV14 to TRBJ2-5; tentatively, D is TRBD2 (6 bases). Germline V lookup: CDR1 SGHDN, CDR2 FVKESK. V was cut by 2 bases and J by 4 bases, with 11 bases left in between. The CDR3 has 14 residues. The CDR3 spells CASSQITSRETQYF. In DNA form, the CDR3 reads TGTGCCAGCAGCCAAATAACTAGCCGAGAGACCCAGTACTTC.

The V and J genes are TRBV12-3 or TRBV12-4 and TRBJ2-5, with D perhaps assigned TRBD1 or TRBD2 (6 bases each). Trimming removed 8 bases from V and 9 bases from J, with 16 bases in between. The CDR3 is 12 residues long. The CDR3 sequence: CASALRRGAQYF. CDR3 DNA sequence: TGTGCCAGCGCCCTGCGGAGGGGGGCCCAGTACTTC.

The rearrangement uses TRBV6-2 or TRBV6-3 and TRBJ2-5; D possibly corresponds to TRBD2 (5 bases). Trimming removed 2 bases at V and 5 bases at J, with 9 bases between. The length of the CDR3 is 13 residues. Germline V gene data show CDR1 as MNHEY and CDR2 as SVGEGT. The CDR3 region has the DNA TGTGCCAGCAGTTACAACGGACTGGAGACCCAGTACTTC. Its translation: CASSYNGLETQYF.

This clonotype was detected a few times. V and J are TRBV6-5 and TRBJ1-2; 7 bases align to TRBD1. CDR1 is MNHEY, CDR2 SVGAGI, per germline. The CDR3 extends over 13 amino acids. V was pared by 6 bases and J by 5 bases, with 6 bases of the junction left unmatched. CDR3 sequence reads: CASRRDREYGYTF. The CDR3, as DNA: TGTGCCAGCAGGCGAGACAGGGAGTATGGCTACACCTTC.

This clonotype was observed at least ten times. The chain couples TRBV11-2 to TRBJ2-1; 10 nucleotides align to TRBD2. V trimming: 7 bases; J trimming: 10 bases; junction bases outside the gene matches: 10. The CDR3 covers 14 residues. Looked up from germline, CDR1 is SGHAT and CDR2 is FQNNGV. In DNA, the CDR3 is TGTGCCAGCACCACCAGCGGGGGGGCCAGGGAGCAGTTCTTC. Amino acids: CASTTSGGAREQFF.